This is a list of T cell receptor beta chains from one sample in a study of shared T cell receptors in the human thymus. The protocol was immunoSEQ multiplex PCR, while the TCRdb copy is restricted to in-frame clones and leaves out a portion. The profile covers about 660,000 clones, with around 87% appearing a single time and more than 0.009% taken by the ten largest. These data were also reused for a study on human thymus T cells.

What was sequenced was thymocytes. The receptor set was obtained from a boy in the first two years of life with a congenital heart defect. Each CDR3 is given with its conserved first and last residue. The D gene is left open where the match is weak. Rows give clone size only sometimes, using once, few, many, or a class for an expanded clone.

TRBJ2-2 TRBV27 . TRBD2 CASSDLGTSGSGELFF TGTGCCAGCAGTGACCTCGGGACTAGCGGATCCGGGGAGCTGTTTTTT
TRBJ2-3 TRBV28 . . CASSHPQGRIADTQYF TGTGCCAGCAGTCATCCTCAGGGGCGGATCGCAGATACGCAGTATTTT
TRBJ2-7 TRBV5-1 . . CASSLARGQYYEQYF TGCGCCAGCAGCTTGGCCCGTGGACAGTACTACGAGCAGTACTTC
TRBJ1-4 TRBV7-9 . . CASSLVGPGGPNEKLFF TGTGCCAGCAGCTTAGTGGGACCGGGGGGGCCTAATGAAAAACTGTTTTTT
TRBJ2-3 TRBV7-2 . TRBD2 CASSLKRGGLDTQYF TGTGCCAGCAGCTTAAAGCGGGGGGGCCTTGATACGCAGTATTTT
TRBJ1-2 TRBV15 . TRBD1 CATSNGGGACGYTF TGTGCCACCAGCAATGGAGGGGGCGCCTGTGGCTACACCTTC
TRBJ2-7 TRBV28 few TRBD1 CASSQDRGEQYF TGTGCCAGCAGCCAGGACAGGGGCGAGCAGTACTTC
TRBJ1-5 TRBV4-3 . . CASSQGGKGQPQHF TGCGCCAGCAGCCAAGGAGGGAAGGGACAGCCCCAGCATTTT
TRBJ2-1 TRBV27 . . CASSPISRRFSNEQFF TGTGCCAGCAGCCCAATCTCGCGGCGCTTTTCTAATGAGCAGTTCTTC
TRBJ2-7 TRBV21-1 once . CASSKAGDDEQYF TGTGCCAGCAGCAAGGCAGGGGACGACGAGCAGTACTTC
TRBJ2-1 TRBV7-2 . . CASSATIVSYNEQFF TGTGCCAGCAGCGCTACGATTGTCTCCTACAATGAGCAGTTCTTC
TRBJ1-5 TRBV27 few . CASSLRQNPNQPQHF TGTGCCAGCAGCCTCCGACAGAACCCCAATCAGCCCCAGCATTTT
TRBJ2-7 TRBV15 . TRBD1 CATSKRPTGPPPYEQYF TGTGCCACCAGCAAACGACCGACAGGGCCTCCCCCCTACGAGCAGTACTTC
TRBJ1-4 TRBV19 . TRBD1 CASNRGRDRINEKLFF TGTGCCAGTAATAGAGGGAGGGACAGGATTAATGAAAAACTGTTTTTT
TRBJ2-7 TRBV9 . TRBD1 CASSADRGYEQYF TGTGCCAGCAGCGCGGACAGGGGTTACGAGCAGTACTTC
TRBJ2-7 TRBV4-1 . TRBD1 CASSPWDRGGEQYF TGCGCCAGCAGCCCGTGGGACAGGGGTGGCGAGCAGTACTTC
TRBJ2-7 TRBV15 . . CATSRDSRAPTYEQYF TGTGCCACCAGCAGAGATTCGCGGGCTCCGACCTACGAGCAGTACTTC
TRBJ1-2 TRBV20-1 few . CSARIAGAKTF TGCAGTGCAAGGATAGCGGGAGCCAAAACCTTC
TRBJ2-1 TRBV9 . TRBD2 CASSVNPSGVYNEQFF TGTGCCAGCAGCGTAAATCCTAGCGGGGTCTACAATGAGCAGTTCTTC
TRBJ2-7 TRBV6-1 . . CASSEAGGPYEQYF TGTGCCAGCAGTGAAGCAGGGGGACCCTACGAGCAGTACTTC
TRBJ1-3 TRBV2 . . CASRGEVNTIYF TGTGCCAGCAGAGGGGAGGTAAACACCATATATTTT
TRBJ2-6 TRBV4-3 . . CASSGGGRSYGANVLTF TGCGCCAGCAGCGGGGGGGGGCGGTCTTATGGGGCCAACGTCCTGACTTTC
TRBJ1-2 TRBV25-1 . . CASHEDSYGYTF TGTGCCAGCCACGAAGACAGCTATGGCTACACCTTC
TRBJ1-5 TRBV10-1 . . CASSGLRGNQPQHF TGCGCCAGCAGCGGTCTCAGGGGCAATCAGCCCCAGCATTTT
TRBJ2-1 TRBV28 few TRBD2 CASSFVRTSGNEQFF TGTGCCAGCAGTTTCGTAAGGACTAGCGGCAATGAGCAGTTCTTC
TRBJ2-1 TRBV7-9 . . CASSPRTDSYNEQFF TGTGCCAGCAGCCCCCGGACTGACTCCTACAATGAGCAGTTCTTC
TRBJ2-1 TRBV20-1 few TRBD2 CSAFSGREKFF TGCAGTGCCTTTAGCGGGAGGGAGAAGTTCTTC
TRBJ1-5 TRBV29-1 few TRBD1 CSARTGGNQPQHF TGCAGCGCCCGGACAGGAGGCAATCAGCCCCAGCATTTT
TRBJ1-1 TRBV4-3 . . CASSQDWGRGGLNTEAFF TGCGCCAGCAGCCAAGATTGGGGAAGGGGGGGATTAAACACTGAAGCTTTCTTT
TRBJ1-3 TRBV4-1 few TRBD1 CASSQNRGISGNTIYF TGCGCCAGCAGCCAAAACAGGGGGATCTCTGGAAACACCATATATTTT
TRBJ2-3 TRBV6-5 . TRBD2 CASSSRGGHTQYF TGTGCCAGCAGTTCCCGGGGGGGGCATACGCAGTATTTT
TRBJ1-4 TRBV11-2 . . CASSLVQGRLFF TGTGCCAGCAGCTTAGTACAGGGAAGGCTGTTTTTT
TRBJ2-1 TRBV7-2 . . CASSPRTVYNEQFF TGTGCCAGCAGCCCCCGGACAGTCTACAATGAGCAGTTCTTC
TRBJ2-7 TRBV14 . TRBD2 CASSQDGGAGSGTSGYEQYF TGTGCCAGCAGCCAAGATGGCGGGGCAGGGAGCGGGACTAGCGGCTACGAGCAGTACTTC
TRBJ2-3 TRBV7-9 . . CASRDRREDTQYF TGTGCCAGCAGGGACAGGAGGGAAGATACGCAGTATTTT
TRBJ2-2 TRBV28 . . CASSGGTVNTGELFF TGTGCCAGCAGTGGTGGAACAGTGAACACCGGGGAGCTGTTTTTT
TRBJ1-6 TRBV15 . . CATSRVPGVNSPLHF TGTGCCACCAGCAGAGTGCCGGGGGTTAATTCACCCCTCCACTTT
TRBJ1-1 TRBV18 . TRBD1 CASSRLGTGWNTEAFF TGTGCCAGCTCACGCCTCGGGACAGGGTGGAACACTGAAGCTTTCTTT
TRBJ2-3 TRBV27 . TRBD1 CASSFTNTRRTGIVGTDTQYF TGTGCCAGCAGTTTTACTAACACTCGGAGGACAGGGATTGTGGGCACAGATACGCAGTATTTT
TRBJ2-6 TRBV7-9 . . CASSLDTRVRASGANVLTF TGTGCCAGCAGCTTAGATACCCGAGTGCGCGCCTCTGGGGCCAACGTCCTGACTTTC
TRBJ2-7 TRBV27 . . CASSPREGAYEQYF TGTGCCAGCAGTCCCAGGGAAGGGGCCTACGAGCAGTACTTC
TRBJ2-7 TRBV6-6 . . CASSYAASTSFGQYF TGTGCCAGCAGTTACGCAGCCTCTACTAGCTTCGGGCAGTACTTC
TRBJ1-6 TRBV6-1 once TRBD1 CASAGGARGNSPLHF TGTGCCAGCGCTGGGGGTGCCAGGGGGAACTCACCCCTCCACTTT
TRBJ1-2 TRBV18 . . CASSPGTAGGYTF TGTGCCAGCTCCCCCGGGACGGCGGGAGGCTACACCTTC
TRBJ2-3 TRBV5-1 . TRBD2 CASSRPGTSGGDVPDTQYF TGCGCCAGCAGCCGCCCAGGGACTAGCGGGGGAGACGTTCCGGATACGCAGTATTTT
TRBJ2-2 TRBV7-3 . . CASSLLNREITGELFF TGTGCCAGCAGCTTACTAAACCGGGAGATCACCGGGGAGCTGTTTTTT
TRBJ2-7 TRBV15 . . CATSGRQGSYEQYF TGTGCCACCAGCGGCCGCCAGGGCTCCTACGAGCAGTACTTC
TRBJ2-3 TRBV6-4 . TRBD1 CASSEQGAATDTQYF TGTGCCAGCAGTGAGCAGGGGGCGGCCACAGATACGCAGTATTTT
TRBJ1-4 TRBV5-1 few . CASSLSYWGTRGEKLFF TGCGCCAGCAGCTTGTCCTACTGGGGGACACGAGGGGAAAAACTGTTTTTT
TRBJ2-3 TRBV4-3 . . CASNRGIGDTQYF TGCGCCAGCAATAGGGGGATTGGGGATACGCAGTATTTT
TRBJ2-7 TRBV5-1 once . CASSFTGSNYEQYF TGCGCCAGCAGCTTTACAGGGTCTAACTACGAGCAGTACTTC
TRBJ2-2 TRBV27 once . CASSLGWDTLNTGELFF TGTGCCAGCAGTTTAGGCTGGGACACCTTAAACACCGGGGAGCTGTTTTTT
TRBJ1-1 TRBV28 once TRBD1 CASSLRAPGQKGEHTEAFF TGTGCCAGCAGTTTAAGGGCCCCGGGACAGAAAGGGGAGCACACTGAAGCTTTCTTT
TRBJ1-1 TRBV13 . . CASSPYGRANTEAFF TGTGCCAGCAGCCCCTACGGCAGGGCGAACACTGAAGCTTTCTTT
TRBJ2-1 TRBV28 few TRBD2 CASVVREGRPSDEQFF TGTGCCAGCGTCGTGCGGGAGGGCCGTCCCTCCGATGAGCAGTTCTTC
TRBJ2-7 TRBV7-9 . . CASSLVKPSSYEQYF TGTGCCAGCAGCTTAGTTAAACCGAGCTCCTACGAGCAGTACTTC
TRBJ2-7 TRBV5-6 . TRBD1 CASSLGTGWRLNEQYF TGTGCCAGCAGCTTGGGGACAGGGTGGAGGTTGAACGAGCAGTACTTC
TRBJ1-2 TRBV27 . . CASSDISGGRDGYTF TGTGCCAGCAGCGATATTTCGGGGGGGCGCGATGGCTACACCTTC